These 10 T cell receptor beta chains originate from one sample sequenced in a study of shared clonotypes between healthy human individuals. Here immunoSEQ multiplex PCR was the method, and the copy in TCRdb shows in-frame clones only, minus some. The data show about 2 million clones, over 85% seen once. Material for sequencing was naive CD4+ T cells sorted from blood. The subset denotes: CD45RA+ positively selected. Every receptor here comes from a man aged 18 to 29 in good health.

The V gene is TRBV6-6, the J gene TRBJ2-2, with D perhaps matching TRBD2 (6 bases). The V end lost 8 bases, the J end lost 6 bases, and 16 bases lay between the germline ends. The CDR3 has 14 residues. The germline CDR1 and CDR2 sequences are MNHNY and SVGAGI (reference sequence). CDR3 residues: CASDSRLGAGELFF. The CDR3 coding sequence is TGTGCCAGCGATTCGAGACTAGGCGCCGGGGAGCTGTTTTTT.

The rearrangement uses TRBV5-4 and TRBJ1-1; no firm D call. In germline, CDR1 is SGHNT, CDR2 YYREEE (reference sequence). The CDR3 contains 14 residues. Trimming removed 4 bases from V and 7 bases from J, with 17 bases in between. The CDR3 spells CASSPENQFREAFF. CDR3 sequence (DNA): TGTGCCAGCAGCCCGGAAAACCAATTCCGTGAAGCTTTCTTT.

J is TRBJ1-6 and V is TRBV2; 7 bases line up with TRBD1. The CDR3 extends over 12 amino acids. CDR1 is SNHLY, CDR2 FYNNEI, per germline. The V gene end was trimmed by 6 bases and the J gene end by 16 bases; junction bases not matched to a gene: 9. The DNA of the CDR3 is TGTGCCAGCAGCCTGACAGGGAACCTACTCCACTTT. Protein product: CASSLTGNLLHF.

The chain is built from TRBV2 and TRBJ2-5, with 8 bases aligning to TRBD1. The germline V gene has CDR1 SNHLY and CDR2 FYNNEI. Trimming at V came to 4 bases and at J to 2 bases, leaving 3 bases not matched to a gene. This CDR3 contains 14 residues. CDR3 DNA: TGTGCCAGCAGTGGGGGGACAGGACAAGAGACCCAGTACTTC. Translation: CASSGGTGQETQYF.

V and J are TRBV27 and TRBJ1-4; no clear D gene. With 2 bases removed from V and 4 bases from J, the gap between germline ends came to 11 bases. CDR1 is MNHEY and CDR2 is SMNVEV in the germline V gene (reference sequence). This CDR3 spans 15 amino acids. The CDR3 loop is CASSLGRLNNEKLFF. The CDR3 region has the DNA TGTGCCAGCAGTTTAGGACGGTTAAATAATGAAAAACTGTTTTTT.

The chain carries TRBV5-1 and TRBJ2-3, with 8 bases identical to TRBD2. Looked up from germline, CDR1 is SGHRS and CDR2 is YFSETQ. The length of the CDR3 is 16 residues. The V and J ends lost 7 bases and 2 bases, in that order; junction bases with no gene match: 12. Here the CDR3 reads CASGIIAGSSTDTQYF. DNA of the CDR3: TGCGCCAGCGGAATCATAGCGGGGTCCTCCACAGATACGCAGTATTTT. Looking up the rest from reference TRBV5-1 and TRBJ2-3 gives the full variable domain: KAGVTQTPRYLIKTRGQQVTLSCSPISGHRSVSWYQQTPGQGLQFLFEYFSETQRNKGNFPGRFSGRQFSNSRSEMNVSTLELGDSALYLCASGIIAGSSTDTQYFGPGTRLTVL.

The chain combines TRBV7-2 with TRBJ2-1; TRBD2 might be the D (6 bases). The germline gives CDR1 SGHTA, CDR2 FQGNSA. The CDR3 extends over 16 amino acids. Trimming stripped 3 bases from V and 4 bases from J, with 16 bases between. CDR3: CASSLSPGLLYNEQFF. The CDR3 coding sequence is TGTGCCAGCAGCTTGAGTCCGGGACTTCTTTACAATGAGCAGTTCTTC.

This clone was counted once. V and J are TRBV6-1 and TRBJ2-6; possibly TRBD1 for D (5 bases). Trimming left V 6 bases short and J 2 bases short, with 8 bases between. This CDR3 region has 14 residues. Germline V gene lookup returns CDR1 MNHNS and CDR2 SASEGT. DNA of the CDR3: TGTGCCAGCAGCAGGGTGGCTGGGGCCAACGTCCTGACTTTC. It encodes CASSRVAGANVLTF.

The genes are TRBV5-4 and TRBJ2-7; D call uncertain. The CDR3 runs to 15 residues. Per germline, CDR1 SGHNT and CDR2 YYREEE (reference sequence). V shed 3 bases and J shed 2 bases, with 15 bases lying between them. The CDR3 sequence is CASSSWARSTYEQYF. The CDR3 DNA follows: TGTGCCAGCAGCTCGTGGGCCCGTAGTACCTACGAGCAGTACTTC.

In its sample, this clone was seen once. CDR3 coding DNA: TGTGCCAGCAGCTTAATGGGTGGCACTGAAGCTTTCTTT. Protein sequence: CASSLMGGTEAFF. This rearrangement joins TRBV7-2 to TRBJ1-1; no definite D call. CDR3 length: 13 amino acids. Trimming removed 2 bases from V and 4 bases from J, with 8 bases in between. Germline V lookup: CDR1 SGHTA, CDR2 FQGNSA.